The clone carrying this TCR beta chain occurred once. Assay: immunoSEQ multiplex PCR; the TCRdb copy retains only in-frame clones and omits some. The sample has approximately 260,000 clones; around 88% are singletons. This entry belongs to a study of blood T cell repertoires in COVID-19. Adults between roughly 18 and 95 years of age took part from about two dozen US areas. Cohort placement rested on clinical history that participants reported themselves. The CDR3 is made up of 14 amino acids. In germline, CDR1 is ENHRY, CDR2 SYGVKD. J lost 7 bases, V lost 4 bases, and 6 bases had no gene match. Specimen: PBMCs or T cells enriched from blood (not recorded which). The rearrangement links TRBV10-3 to TRBJ1-5, with 8 bases matching TRBD1. The clonotype comes from a woman aged 40 to 49 with acute COVID-19. CDR3: CAISGGQVQQPQHF. CDR3 sequence (DNA): TGTGCCATCAGTGGGGGACAGGTCCAACAGCCCCAGCATTTT.